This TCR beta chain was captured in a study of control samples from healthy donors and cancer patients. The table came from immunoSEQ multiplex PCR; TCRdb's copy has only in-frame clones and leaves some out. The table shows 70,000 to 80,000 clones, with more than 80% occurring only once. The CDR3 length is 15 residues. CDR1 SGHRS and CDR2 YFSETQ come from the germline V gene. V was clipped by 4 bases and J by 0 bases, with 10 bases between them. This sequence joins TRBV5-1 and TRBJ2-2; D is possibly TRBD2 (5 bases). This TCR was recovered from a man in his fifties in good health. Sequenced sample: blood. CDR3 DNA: TGCGCCAGCAGCCCACGGGAAGCGAACACCGGGGAGCTGTTTTTT. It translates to CASSPREANTGELFF.